This T cell receptor (beta chain) emerged from a study of spatial heterogeneity in lung cancer (dated by TCRdb to 2018 to 2020). With regard to the full study: Beta-chain transcripts were consistently detected in greater numbers than alpha-chain transcripts, which likely reflects a higher abundance of beta-chain transcripts. In non-small cell lung cancer, the study quantitatively compared TCR alpha and beta repertoires across several tumor regions, matched nontumor lung, and blood. Nonsynonymous mutation counts, determined by whole-exome sequencing of tumor tissue, were related to features of the TCR repertoire. TCR transcript counts in tumor regions correlated strongly with a T cell transcriptional module score from matched bulk RNA-seq. In the raw uncorrected reads, each unique combination of TCR and UMI appeared more than ten times on average. Both alpha and beta chains were TCR-sequenced in 200 to 250 tumor regions, about 64 matched nontumor lung samples and roughly 54 PBMC samples obtained at surgery.

This clonotype is termed medium-sized (0.01 to 0.1%). It lacks a known antigen. Base-call qualities are not available, and no considerably larger clone is one nucleotide away. The paper's findings and limits, for the study overall: Additional single-cell paired TCR alpha and beta sequencing was considered necessary to confirm, at a functional level, the hypothesis that regional TCRs recognize regional mutations. The tumor nonsynonymous mutation count correlated with the number of expanded alpha and beta TCRs within the tumor. Counts of ubiquitous and regional expanded TCRs were found to correlate with counts of ubiquitous and regional nonsynonymous mutations, respectively. TCR-seq was estimated to cover only around 7.2% of tumor T cells for alpha chains and 13% to 15% for beta chains.

The time point tag for this specimen amounts to: sample taken at primary tumor resection. The donors were approximately 70 patients from the lung TRACERx cohort who had early-stage, untreated non-small cell lung cancer. For TCR sequencing, whole RNA was extracted from tumor and nontumor lung tissue, or from cryopreserved PBMC samples, and no cell sorting was done. Only patients with enough RNA available from two or more tumor regions were chosen for TCR sequencing. Before selection, tumor and adjacent nontumor lung specimens were reviewed by a lung pathologist. V has 0 bases trimmed and J has 12 bases trimmed; junction bases matching no gene number 5. From the germline V gene, CDR1 is MNHEY and CDR2 is SVGAGI. The CDR3 contains 13 residues, cysteine and phenylalanine counted. Of all the DNA, just the CDR3 is kept, 39 bases in frame from base 1. Preparation of the library involved 5' RACE. TCRdb lists the instrument as NextSeq 500. The TCR library protocol attached a unique molecular identifier to each TCR cDNA molecule to allow correction of PCR and sequencing errors. The authors processed their data as follows. Decombinator tools were used for TCR identification, UMI-based error correction and CDR3 extraction. Expanded TCRs were defined as those above a frequency of 2 per 1,000, corresponding to the top 1% of the tumor frequency distribution. Expanded tumor TCRs were classed as regional if statistically deemed absent (corrected P<0.05) from at least one tumor region, otherwise ubiquitous. Rényi diversity was computed with the R vegan package after subsampling each repertoire 100 times to 5,000 TCRs. CDR3 similarity networks were built from amino acid triplet string-kernel similarity, connecting CDR3s with pairwise similarity above 0.82. TCRdb trimmed the raw reads at Q25, called clones with MiXCR and kept productive beta chains. Identical CDR3 proteins give one entry, which carries the most common genes and DNA. TCRdb, not the authors, supplied the V and J calls. A total of roughly 7,000 distinct CDR3 sequences appear in this sample, more than 13% of them only once. The ten largest account for 9% of the sample.

Sample: lung tumor tissue, taken at surgery. This receptor was taken from a female donor with early-stage non-small cell lung cancer. Recombination joined TRBV6-5 with TRBJ2-1; 7 of the junction bases match TRBD1. Read as DNA, the sequence is TGTGCCAGCAGTTACTCACGACAGGGTAGGCAGTTCTTC. Protein translation: CASSYSRQGRQFF.